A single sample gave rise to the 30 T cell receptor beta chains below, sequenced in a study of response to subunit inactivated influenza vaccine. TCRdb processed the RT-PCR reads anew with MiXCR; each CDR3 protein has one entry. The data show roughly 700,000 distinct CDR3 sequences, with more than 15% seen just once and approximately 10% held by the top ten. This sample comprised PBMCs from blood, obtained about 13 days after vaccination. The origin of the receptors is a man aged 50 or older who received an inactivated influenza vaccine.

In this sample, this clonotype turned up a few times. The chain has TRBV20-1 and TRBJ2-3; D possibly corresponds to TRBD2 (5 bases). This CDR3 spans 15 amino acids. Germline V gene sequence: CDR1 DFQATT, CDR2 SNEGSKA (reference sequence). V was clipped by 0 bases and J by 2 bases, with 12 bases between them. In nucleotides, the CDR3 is TGCAGTGCTAGAGATGCCGGTCTAGCCACAGATACGCAGTATTTT. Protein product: CSARDAGLATDTQYF.

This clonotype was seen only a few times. The CDR3 DNA sequence: TGTGCCAGCAGTCCGGGACTCATTGGCTATGGCTACACCTTC. Translation: CASSPGLIGYGYTF. The chain links TRBV6-1 to TRBJ1-2, with D possibly being TRBD1 (5 bases). The CDR3 is made up of 14 amino acids. Germline V gene sequence: CDR1 MNHNS, CDR2 SASEGT. Trimming removed 5 bases at V and 4 bases at J, with 14 bases between.

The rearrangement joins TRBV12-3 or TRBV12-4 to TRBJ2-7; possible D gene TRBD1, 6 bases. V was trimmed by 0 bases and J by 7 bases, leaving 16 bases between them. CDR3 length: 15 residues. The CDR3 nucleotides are TGTGCCAGCAGTTTAGCTGGGGGCGGCCAGAGGGAGCAGTACTTC. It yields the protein CASSLAGGGQREQYF.

The CDR3 here is CATSRDVTSSGNTIYF. CDR3 DNA sequence: TGTGCCACCAGCAGAGATGTCACTAGCTCTGGAAACACCATATATTTT. This chain connects TRBV15 to TRBJ1-3; D gene ambiguous. The V gene's germline CDR1 is LNHNV and CDR2 YYDKDF (reference sequence). The CDR3 is 16 amino acids. The V end was cut by 0 bases, the J end by 0 bases, with 9 bases between.

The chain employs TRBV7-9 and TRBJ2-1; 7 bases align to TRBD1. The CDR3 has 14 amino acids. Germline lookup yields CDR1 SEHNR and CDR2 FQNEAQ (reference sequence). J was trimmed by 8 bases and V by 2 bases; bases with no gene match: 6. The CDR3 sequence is CASSLRGPVDEQFF. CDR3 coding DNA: TGTGCCAGCAGCTTAAGGGGGCCGGTAGATGAGCAGTTCTTC.

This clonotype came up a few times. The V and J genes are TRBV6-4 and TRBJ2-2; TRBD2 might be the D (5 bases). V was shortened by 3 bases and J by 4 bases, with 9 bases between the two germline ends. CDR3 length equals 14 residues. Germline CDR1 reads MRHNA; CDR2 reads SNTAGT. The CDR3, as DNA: TGTGCCAGCAGTGATAGCGCGGGCACCGGGGAGCTGTTTTTT. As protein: CASSDSAGTGELFF.

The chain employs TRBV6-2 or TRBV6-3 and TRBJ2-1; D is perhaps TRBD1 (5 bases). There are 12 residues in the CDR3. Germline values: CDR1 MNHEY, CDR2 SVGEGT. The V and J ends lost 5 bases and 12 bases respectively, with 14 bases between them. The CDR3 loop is CASSKQHQGQFF. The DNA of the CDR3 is TGTGCCAGCAGTAAACAACACCAGGGGCAGTTCTTC.

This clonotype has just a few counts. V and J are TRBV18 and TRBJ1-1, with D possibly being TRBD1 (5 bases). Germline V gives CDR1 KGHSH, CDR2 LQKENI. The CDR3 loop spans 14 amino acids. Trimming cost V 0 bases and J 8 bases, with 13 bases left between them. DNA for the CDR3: TGTGCCAGCTCACCACCGGGACGGCGGCTAGAAGCTTTCTTT. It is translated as CASSPPGRRLEAFF.

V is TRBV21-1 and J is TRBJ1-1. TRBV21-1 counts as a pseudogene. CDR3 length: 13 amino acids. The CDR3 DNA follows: TGTGCCAGCAAGTTACAGCTTAGACCTGAAGCTTTCTTT. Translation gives CASKLQLRPEAFF.

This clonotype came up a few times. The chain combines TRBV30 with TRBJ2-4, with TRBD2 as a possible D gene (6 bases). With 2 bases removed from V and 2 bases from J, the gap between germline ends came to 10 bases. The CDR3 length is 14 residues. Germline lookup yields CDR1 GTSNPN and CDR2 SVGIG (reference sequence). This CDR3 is CAWSFGGTKNIQYF. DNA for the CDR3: TGTGCCTGGAGTTTCGGGGGAACCAAAAACATTCAGTACTTC.

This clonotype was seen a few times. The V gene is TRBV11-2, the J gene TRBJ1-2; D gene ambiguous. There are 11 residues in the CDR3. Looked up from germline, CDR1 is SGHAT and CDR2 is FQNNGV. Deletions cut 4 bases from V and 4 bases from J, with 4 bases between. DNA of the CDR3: TGTGCCAGCAGCTGGATCTATGGCTACACCTTC. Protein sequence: CASSWIYGYTF.

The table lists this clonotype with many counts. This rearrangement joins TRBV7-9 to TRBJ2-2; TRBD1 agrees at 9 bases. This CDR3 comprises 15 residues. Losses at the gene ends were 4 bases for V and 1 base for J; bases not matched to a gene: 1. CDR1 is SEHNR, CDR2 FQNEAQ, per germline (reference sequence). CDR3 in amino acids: CASSWGQGNTGELFF. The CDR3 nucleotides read TGTGCCAGCAGCTGGGGACAGGGGAACACCGGGGAGCTGTTTTTT.

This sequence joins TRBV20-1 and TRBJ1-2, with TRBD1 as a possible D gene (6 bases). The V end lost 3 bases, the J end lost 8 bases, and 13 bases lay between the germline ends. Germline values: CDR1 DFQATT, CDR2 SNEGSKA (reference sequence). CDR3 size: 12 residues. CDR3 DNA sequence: TGCAGTGCTAGTTCCAGGGGTCACGGCTACACCTTC. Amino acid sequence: CSASSRGHGYTF.

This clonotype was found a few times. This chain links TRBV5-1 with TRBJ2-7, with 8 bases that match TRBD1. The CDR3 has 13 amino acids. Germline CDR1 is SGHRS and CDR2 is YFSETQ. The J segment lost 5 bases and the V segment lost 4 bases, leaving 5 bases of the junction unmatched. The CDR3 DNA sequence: TGCGCCAGCAGCCCAGGGGGCCTCCACGAGCAGTACTTC. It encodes CASSPGGLHEQYF.

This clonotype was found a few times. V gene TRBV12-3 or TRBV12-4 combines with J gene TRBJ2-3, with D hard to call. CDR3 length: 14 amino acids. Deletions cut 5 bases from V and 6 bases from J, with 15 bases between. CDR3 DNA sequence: TGTGCCAGCAGTCCCTTGGGTGGCAGGGATACGCAGTATTTT. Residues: CASSPLGGRDTQYF.

Written as DNA, the CDR3 is TGTGCCAGCAGCTTATGGGGAAGGAGCTCCTACGAGCAGTACTTC. Translating gives CASSLWGRSSYEQYF. The chain couples TRBV7-9 to TRBJ2-7; D uncertain. The V gene's germline CDR1 is SEHNR and CDR2 FQNEAQ (reference sequence). This CDR3 is built from 15 residues. V gave up 2 bases and J gave up 0 bases, with 11 bases separating them.

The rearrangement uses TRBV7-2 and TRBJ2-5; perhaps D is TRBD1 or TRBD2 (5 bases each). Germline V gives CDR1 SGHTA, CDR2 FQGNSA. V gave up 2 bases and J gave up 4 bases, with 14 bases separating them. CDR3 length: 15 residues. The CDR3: CASSLRAVRGETQYF. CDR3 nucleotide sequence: TGTGCCAGCAGCTTACGGGCAGTGAGGGGAGAGACCCAGTACTTC.

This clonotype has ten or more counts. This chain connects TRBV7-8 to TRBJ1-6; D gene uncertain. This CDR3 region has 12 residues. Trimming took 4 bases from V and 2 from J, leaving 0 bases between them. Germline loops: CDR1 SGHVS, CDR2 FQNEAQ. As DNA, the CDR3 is TGTGCCAGCAGCTCCTATAATTCACCCCTCCACTTT. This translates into CASSSYNSPLHF.

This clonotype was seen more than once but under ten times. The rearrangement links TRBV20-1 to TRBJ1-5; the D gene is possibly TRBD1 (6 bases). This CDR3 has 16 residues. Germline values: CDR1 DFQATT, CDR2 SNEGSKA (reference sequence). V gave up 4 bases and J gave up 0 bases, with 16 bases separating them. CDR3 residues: CSAIAGASYSNQPQHF. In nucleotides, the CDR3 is TGCAGTGCTATAGCAGGGGCCAGTTATAGCAATCAGCCCCAGCATTTT.

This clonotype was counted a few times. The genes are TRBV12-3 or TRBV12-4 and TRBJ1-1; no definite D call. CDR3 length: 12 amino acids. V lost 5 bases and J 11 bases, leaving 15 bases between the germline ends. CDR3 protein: CASSKGSATAFF. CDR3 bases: TGTGCCAGCAGTAAAGGTTCCGCTACGGCTTTCTTT.

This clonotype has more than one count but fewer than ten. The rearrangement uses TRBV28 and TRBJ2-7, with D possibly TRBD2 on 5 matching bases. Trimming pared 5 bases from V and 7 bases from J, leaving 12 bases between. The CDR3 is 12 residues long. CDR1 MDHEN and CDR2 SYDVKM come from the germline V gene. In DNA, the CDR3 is TGTGCCAGCAGTGGGAGTTCCCGAGAGCAGTACTTC. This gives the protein CASSGSSREQYF. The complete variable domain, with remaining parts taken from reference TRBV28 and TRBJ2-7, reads DVKVTQSSRYLVKRTGEKVFLECVQDMDHENMFWYRQDPGLGLRLIYFSYDVKMKEKGDIPEGYSVSREKKERFSLILESASTNQTSMYLCASSGSSREQYFGPGTRLTVT.

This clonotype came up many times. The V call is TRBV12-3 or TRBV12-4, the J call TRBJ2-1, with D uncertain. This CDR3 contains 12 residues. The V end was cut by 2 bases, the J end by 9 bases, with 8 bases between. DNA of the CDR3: TGTGCCAGCAGTTTAAGTGGGATTGAGCAGTTCTTC. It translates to CASSLSGIEQFF.

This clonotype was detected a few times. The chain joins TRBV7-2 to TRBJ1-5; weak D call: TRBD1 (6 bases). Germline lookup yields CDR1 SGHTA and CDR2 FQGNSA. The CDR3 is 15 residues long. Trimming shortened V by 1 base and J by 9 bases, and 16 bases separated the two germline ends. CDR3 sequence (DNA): TGTGCCAGCAGCTTAGGTGGAGACCGCAGGGGGCCCCAGCATTTT. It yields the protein CASSLGGDRRGPQHF.

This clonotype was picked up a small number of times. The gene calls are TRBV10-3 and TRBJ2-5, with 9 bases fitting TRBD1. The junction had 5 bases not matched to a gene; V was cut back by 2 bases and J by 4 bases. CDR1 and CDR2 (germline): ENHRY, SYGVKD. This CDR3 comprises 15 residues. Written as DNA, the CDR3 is TGTGCCATCAGTGAGAGGGGACAGGGTGCAGAGACCCAGTACTTC. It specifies CAISERGQGAETQYF.

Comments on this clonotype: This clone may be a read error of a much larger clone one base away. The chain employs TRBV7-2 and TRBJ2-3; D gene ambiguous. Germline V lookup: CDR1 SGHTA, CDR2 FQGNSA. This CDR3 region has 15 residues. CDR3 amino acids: CASGLEVGFTDTQYF. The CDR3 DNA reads TGTGCCAGCGGCTTAGAAGTCGGTTTCACAGATACGCAGTATTTT. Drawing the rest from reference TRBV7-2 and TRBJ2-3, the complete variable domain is GAGVSQSPSNKVTEKGKDVELRCDPISGHTALYWYRQSLGQGLEFLIYFQGNSAPDKSGLPSDRFSAERTGGSVSTLTIQRTQQEDSAVYLCASGLEVGFTDTQYFGPGTRLTVL.

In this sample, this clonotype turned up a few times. CDR3 protein: CASSVQFAGANVLTF. The CDR3, as DNA: TGTGCCAGCAGTGTTCAGTTCGCCGGGGCCAACGTCCTGACTTTC. The chain has TRBV6-1 and TRBJ2-6; D is unresolved. V was trimmed by 4 bases and J by 4 bases, leaving 11 bases between them. Per germline, CDR1 MNHNS and CDR2 SASEGT. The CDR3 has 15 residues.

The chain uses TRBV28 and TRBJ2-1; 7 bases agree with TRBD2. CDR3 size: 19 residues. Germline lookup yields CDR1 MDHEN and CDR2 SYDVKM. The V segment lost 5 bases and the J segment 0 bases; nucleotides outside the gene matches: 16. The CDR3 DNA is TGTGCCAGCAGTAGTAGCGTGGCGGGAGCCAAAAGCTCCTACAATGAGCAGTTCTTC. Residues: CASSSSVAGAKSSYNEQFF.

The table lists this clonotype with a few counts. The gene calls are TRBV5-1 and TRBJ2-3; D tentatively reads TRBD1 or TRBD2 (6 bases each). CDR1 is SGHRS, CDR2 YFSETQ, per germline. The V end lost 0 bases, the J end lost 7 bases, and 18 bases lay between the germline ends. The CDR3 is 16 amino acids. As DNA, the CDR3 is TGCGCCAGCAGCTTGGCGTCGGGGGCGCCCGGAAATACGCAGTATTTT. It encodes CASSLASGAPGNTQYF. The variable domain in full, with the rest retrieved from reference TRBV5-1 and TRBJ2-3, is KAGVTQTPRYLIKTRGQQVTLSCSPISGHRSVSWYQQTPGQGLQFLFEYFSETQRNKGNFPGRFSGRQFSNSRSEMNVSTLELGDSALYLCASSLASGAPGNTQYFGPGTRLTVL.

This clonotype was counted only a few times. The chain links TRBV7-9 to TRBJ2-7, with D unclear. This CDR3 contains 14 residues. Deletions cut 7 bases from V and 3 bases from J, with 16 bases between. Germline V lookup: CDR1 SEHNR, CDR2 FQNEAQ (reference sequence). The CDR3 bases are TGTGCCAGCAACTCTATCCTAGAGGACTACGAGCAGTACTTC. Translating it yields CASNSILEDYEQYF. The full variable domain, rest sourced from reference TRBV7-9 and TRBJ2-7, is DTGVSQNPRHKITKRGQNVTFRCDPISEHNRLYWYRQTLGQGPEFLTYFQNEAQLEKSRLLSDRFSAERPKGSFSTLEIQRTEQGDSAMYLCASNSILEDYEQYFGPGTRLTVT.

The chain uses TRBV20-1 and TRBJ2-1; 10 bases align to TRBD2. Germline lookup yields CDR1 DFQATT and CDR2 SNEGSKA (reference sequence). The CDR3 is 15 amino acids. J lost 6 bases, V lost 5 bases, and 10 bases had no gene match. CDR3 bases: TGCAGTGCTTCGGTTAGCGGGAGGCCCGCCAATGAGCAGTTCTTC. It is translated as CSASVSGRPANEQFF.